This entry lists 23 T cell receptor beta chains sequenced from one sample in a study of blood T cells in healthy people across ages (dated by TCRdb to the mid-2010s). The library was prepared using 5' RACE. Sequencing was carried out with an Illumina HiSeq 2500. The second PCR ran for about 6 to 12 cycles and used a J-beta primer mix along with a sample-barcoded 5' primer. Clones were called with MiXCR by TCRdb after fastp trimmed the public reads at Q25, and only in-frame beta chains were retained. Each entry is one CDR3 protein sequence, shown with its most common DNA and genes. Recorded for this sample are over 600,000 distinct CDR3 sequences; 20% to 25% of them occurred a single time. The ten biggest clones cover under 4% of the sample. What was sequenced was blood. The receptor source for this set is a man in his sixties or seventies in good health.

This clonotype came up many times. Germline is not matched at one junction end, which may reflect a read error. CDR3 sequence: CASSLRQGTDTQYF. The CDR3, as DNA: TGTGCCAGCAGTTTAAGACAGGGCACAGATACGCAGTATTTT. The chain joins TRBV5-1 to TRBJ2-3; D might be TRBD1 (6 bases). Germline V gene data show CDR1 as SGHRS and CDR2 as YFSETQ. The CDR3 totals 14 residues.

The gene calls are TRBV20-1 and TRBJ2-7; 7 bases line up with TRBD1. The V segment lost 6 bases and the J segment 1 base; nucleotides outside the gene matches: 9. The CDR3 has 14 amino acids. The germline CDR1 and CDR2 sequences are DFQATT and SNEGSKA (reference sequence). The CDR3 nucleotides read TGCAGTGCCCCATTCAGCAGGGGGTCCTACGAGCAGTACTTC. As protein: CSAPFSRGSYEQYF.

The chain employs TRBV10-3 and TRBJ2-3; 10 bases align to TRBD2. Germline CDR1 reads ENHRY; CDR2 reads SYGVKD. Germline trimming cut 3 bases from V and 1 base from J; bases unmatched to any gene: 4. CDR3 length: 16 residues. CDR3 sequence: CAISDPTSGRTDTQYF. The CDR3 DNA reads TGTGCCATCAGTGACCCGACTAGCGGGCGCACAGATACGCAGTATTTT.

The chain joins TRBV7-2 to TRBJ1-4, with TRBD1 matching over 7 bases. Germline CDR1 SGHTA, CDR2 FQGNSA. With 0 bases clipped from V and 2 bases from J, the junction kept 6 bases outside the gene matches. The CDR3 consists of 17 residues. As DNA, the CDR3 is TGTGCCAGCAGCTTAGCCGGCAGGGGGTTGACTAATGAAAAACTGTTTTTT. Translated: CASSLAGRGLTNEKLFF.

The rearrangement uses TRBV10-3 and TRBJ1-5; D possibly corresponds to TRBD1 (5 bases). Germline V gene lookup returns CDR1 ENHRY and CDR2 SYGVKD. The CDR3 is 16 residues long. Between the trimmed V and J ends, which lost 0 bases and 1 base, there was a span of 10 bases. The CDR3 is CAISESRGTSNQPQHF. The CDR3 DNA sequence: TGTGCCATCAGTGAGTCCCGCGGGACGAGCAATCAGCCCCAGCATTTT.

V gene TRBV4-2 combines with J gene TRBJ2-7; D is perhaps TRBD1 (5 bases). V lost 3 bases, J lost 2 bases, and 14 bases lay in between. Germline CDR1 is LGHNA and CDR2 is YNFKEQ. The CDR3 contains 15 residues. Here the CDR3 DNA reads TGTGCCAGCAGCCACGAAAGGGGTGCCCCCTACGAGCAGTACTTC. Amino acid sequence: CASSHERGAPYEQYF.

This clonotype was observed a few times. The chain is built from TRBV5-5 and TRBJ1-6; tentatively, D is TRBD1 (5 bases). V was cut by 0 bases and J by 9 bases, with 10 bases left in between. Germline-derived CDR1 and CDR2 are SGHKS and YYEKEE (reference sequence). This CDR3 is 14 amino acids long. The CDR3, as DNA: TGTGCCAGCAGCTTGGCCCAGGGTAGTTCACCCCTCCACTTT. Amino acid sequence: CASSLAQGSSPLHF.

The CDR3: CASSLGRDKTQYF. CDR3 bases: TGCGCCAGCAGCTTGGGAAGGGACAAGACCCAGTACTTC. The genes are TRBV5-1 and TRBJ2-5, with D perhaps TRBD1 (6 bases). From germline, CDR1 is SGHRS and CDR2 YFSETQ. The CDR3 length is 13 residues. Trimming removed 0 bases from V and 6 bases from J, with 9 bases in between.

This clonotype was found many times. The chain recombines TRBV10-3 with TRBJ2-5, with TRBD2 matching over 8 bases. CDR3 length equals 16 residues. Germline V lookup: CDR1 ENHRY, CDR2 SYGVKD. J was trimmed by 2 bases and V by 5 bases; bases with no gene match: 10. The CDR3 region has the DNA TGTGCCATCAGTCTTAGCGGGATTTCAAGTCAAGAGACCCAGTACTTC. Translation gives CAISLSGISSQETQYF.

This sequence joins TRBV5-1 and TRBJ2-1, with TRBD2 matching 11 bases. With V trimmed by 6 bases and J by 4 bases, 12 bases remained unmatched. The CDR3 length is 17 residues. The germline V gene encodes CDR1 SGHRS and CDR2 YFSETQ. The CDR3 spells CASTREVAGGPYNEQFF. CDR3 coding DNA: TGCGCCAGCACCCGAGAGGTAGCGGGAGGGCCATACAATGAGCAGTTCTTC.

A remark on this clonotype: A much more abundant neighbour one base away suggests this may be a read error. The gene calls are TRBV28 and TRBJ2-4; D may be TRBD1 (5 bases). Deletions cut 6 bases from V and 4 bases from J, with 10 bases between. CDR1 MDHEN and CDR2 SYDVKM come from the germline V gene. This CDR3 has 13 amino acids. The CDR3 loop is CASSGHEKNIQYF. The DNA for the CDR3 is TGTGCCAGCAGCGGACACGAAAAAAACATTCAGTACTTC.

The rearrangement joins TRBV6-2 or TRBV6-3 to TRBJ2-7; D might be TRBD2 (5 bases). CDR3 length: 13 residues. CDR1 and CDR2 (germline): MNHEY, SVGEGT. V was pared by 8 bases and J by 0 bases, with 11 bases between. CDR3 DNA: TGTGCCAGCGGCCTCCGGGGCTCCTACGAGCAGTACTTC. This sequence encodes CASGLRGSYEQYF.

The chain has TRBV6-5 and TRBJ2-7, with D possibly TRBD2 on 6 matching bases. The CDR3 totals 14 residues. V was cut by 8 bases and J by 4 bases, with 18 bases left in between. Germline CDR1 and CDR2: MNHEY and SVGAGI. CDR3 in amino acids: CASQFEEGLYEQYF. The CDR3 nucleotides are TGTGCCAGCCAGTTTGAGGAGGGCCTTTACGAGCAGTACTTC.

The rearrangement uses TRBV28 and TRBJ1-5; 7 bases line up with TRBD1. The junction had 4 bases not matched to a gene; V was cut back by 6 bases and J by 2 bases. This CDR3 is built from 14 residues. CDR1 and CDR2 from the germline V gene are MDHEN and SYDVKM. As DNA, the CDR3 is TGTGCCAGCAGCAATCAGGGGGGCAATCAGCCCCAGCATTTT. It specifies CASSNQGGNQPQHF.

This clonotype was seen only a few times. The chain is built from TRBV20-1 and TRBJ2-7, with TRBD1 as a possible D gene (6 bases). V dropped 5 bases and J dropped 1 base, with 15 bases sitting between them. Germline V lookup: CDR1 DFQATT, CDR2 SNEGSKA (reference sequence). This CDR3 region has 14 residues. The CDR3 loop reads CSAGLTGPSYEQYF. CDR3 DNA: TGCAGTGCTGGCTTGACAGGCCCATCCTACGAGCAGTACTTC.

This sequence joins TRBV5-6 and TRBJ2-7; D is unresolved. Germline lookup yields CDR1 SGHDT and CDR2 YYEEEE. V lost 3 bases to trimming and J lost 5 bases, with 12 bases between them. CDR3 length: 13 residues. The CDR3 reads CASSYGSLNEQYF. In nucleotides, the CDR3 is TGTGCCAGCAGCTACGGGTCCCTAAACGAGCAGTACTTC.

V usage is TRBV5-1 and J usage is TRBJ2-5, with TRBD2 as a possible D gene (7 bases). With the DNA end fitting TRBJ2-1 better, the J assignment may be wrong. Germline-derived CDR1 and CDR2 are SGHRS and YFSETQ. The CDR3 runs to 15 residues. CDR3 residues: CASSFRVGGGVEQFF. The CDR3 coding sequence is TGCGCCAGCAGCTTTCGAGTGGGAGGGGGGGTTGAGCAGTTCTTC.

This clonotype has only a few counts. In nucleotides, the CDR3 is TGCAGCGTTGTAGGACAGGTTCGAGAGACCCAGTACTTC. This gives the protein CSVVGQVRETQYF. The chain combines TRBV29-1 with TRBJ2-5; 7 bases match TRBD1. The junction had 6 bases not matched to a gene; V was cut back by 4 bases and J by 4 bases. Per the germline V gene, CDR1 is SQVTM and CDR2 is ANQGSEA. The CDR3 consists of 13 residues.

Ten or more counts support this clonotype. This chain uses TRBV19 with TRBJ2-1, with a possible D match to TRBD1 (5 bases). The CDR3 runs 13 residues. Germline V CDR1 and CDR2: LNHDA, SQIVND (reference sequence). Trimming took 6 bases from V and 4 from J, leaving 10 bases between them. For the CDR3, the DNA is TGTGCCAGTAGCTCAGACAGATACAATGAGCAGTTCTTC. This codes for CASSSDRYNEQFF.

V is TRBV28 and J is TRBJ2-3, with D maybe TRBD1 (5 bases). This CDR3 spans 15 amino acids. CDR1 MDHEN and CDR2 SYDVKM come from the germline V gene. Trimming took off 5 bases at V and 4 bases at J, with 16 bases between the two ends. For the CDR3, the DNA is TGTGCCAGCAGTCTGAGGCAGGGTCGGGCAGATACGCAGTATTTT. The encoded protein is CASSLRQGRADTQYF.

The genes are TRBV6-2 or TRBV6-3 and TRBJ2-5; possibly TRBD1 for D (6 bases). From germline, CDR1 is MNHEY and CDR2 SVGEGT. The V gene lost 8 bases and the J gene lost 3 bases, with 13 bases spanning the gap. The CDR3 totals 13 residues. CDR3 DNA sequence: TGTGCCAGCCGGACCCCAGGGGAAGAGACCCAGTACTTC. Translated: CASRTPGEETQYF.

This clonotype occurred a few times. The chain joins TRBV10-3 to TRBJ2-3; 15 bases fit TRBD2. Germline loops: CDR1 ENHRY, CDR2 SYGVKD. The CDR3 extends over 16 amino acids. V dropped 2 bases and J dropped 10; count of bases not matched to a gene: 7. For the CDR3, the DNA is TGTGCCATCAGTGAGCTCGGGACTAGCGGGAGGAGAGCGCAGTATTTT. Translating gives CAISELGTSGRRAQYF.

The gene calls are TRBV7-9 and TRBJ2-6; D perhaps matches TRBD2 (5 bases). The CDR3 extends over 17 amino acids. Trimming shortened V by 2 bases and J by 1 base, and 12 bases separated the two germline ends. The V gene's germline CDR1 is SEHNR and CDR2 FQNEAQ (reference sequence). The CDR3 bases are TGTGCCAGCAGCTTAAACGAGGGTCTTTCTGGGGCCAACGTCCTGACTTTC. Amino acids: CASSLNEGLSGANVLTF.